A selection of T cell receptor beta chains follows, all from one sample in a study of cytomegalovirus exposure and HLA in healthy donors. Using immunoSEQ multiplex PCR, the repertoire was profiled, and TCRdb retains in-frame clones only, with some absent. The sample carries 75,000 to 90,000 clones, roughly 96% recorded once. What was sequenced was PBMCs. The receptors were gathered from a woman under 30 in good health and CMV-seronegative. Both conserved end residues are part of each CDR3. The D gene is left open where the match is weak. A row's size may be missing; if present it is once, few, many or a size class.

CDR3: CASSLGPQETQYF
DNA: TGCGCCAGCAGCTTGGGGCCCCAAGAGACCCAGTACTTC
V: TRBV5-1
J: TRBJ2-5
size: .
D: .

CDR3: CASSLDGYEQYF
DNA: TGTGCCAGCAGCCTAGACGGGTACGAGCAGTACTTC
V: TRBV5-5
J: TRBJ2-7
size: .
D: .

CDR3: CASSGQAGGDQETQYF
DNA: TGTGCCAGCAGTGGGCAAGCGGGAGGGGACCAAGAGACCCAGTACTTC
V: TRBV25-1
J: TRBJ2-5
size: .
D: TRBD2

CDR3: CASSQMRSGTGVYEQYF
DNA: TGCGCCAGCAGCCAGATGAGATCCGGGACAGGGGTTTACGAGCAGTACTTC
V: TRBV4-3
J: TRBJ2-7
size: .
D: TRBD1

CDR3: CASSKELAGGNPYNEQFF
DNA: TGTGCCAGCAGCAAAGAACTAGCGGGAGGGAATCCCTACAATGAGCAGTTCTTC
V: TRBV21-1
J: TRBJ2-1
size: .
D: .

CDR3: CASSFPGGGSGELFF
DNA: TGTGCCAGCAGTTTCCCGGGAGGGGGATCCGGGGAGCTGTTTTTT
V: TRBV27
J: TRBJ2-2
size: .
D: TRBD2

CDR3: CASGMGQNNSPLHF
DNA: TGTGCCAGCGGGATGGGACAGAATAATTCACCCCTCCACTTT
V: TRBV2
J: TRBJ1-6
size: few
D: TRBD1

CDR3: CATSGRDRGYNEQFF
DNA: TGTGCCACCAGCGGCCGGGACAGGGGCTACAATGAGCAGTTCTTC
V: TRBV15
J: TRBJ2-1
size: .
D: TRBD1

CDR3: CSVEDAQGDYEQYF
DNA: TGCAGCGTTGAAGATGCGCAGGGGGACTACGAGCAGTACTTC
V: TRBV29-1
J: TRBJ2-7
size: .
D: TRBD1

CDR3: CASSQDEVRAYNSPLHF
DNA: TGCGCCAGCAGCCAAGATGAGGTCCGGGCCTATAATTCACCCCTCCACTTT
V: TRBV4-3
J: TRBJ1-6
size: .
D: .

CDR3: CASTQTGTNDEGYTF
DNA: TGTGCCAGCACCCAGACAGGGACGAATGATGAGGGCTACACCTTC
V: TRBV6-5
J: TRBJ1-2
size: .
D: TRBD1

CDR3: CASMKEGQIGELFF
DNA: TGTGCCAGCATGAAAGAGGGACAGATCGGGGAGCTGTTTTTT
V: TRBV2
J: TRBJ2-2
size: .
D: TRBD1

CDR3: CASRFPGNRYNEQFF
DNA: TGTGCCAGCAGATTTCCCGGGAACCGCTACAATGAGCAGTTCTTC
V: TRBV11-2
J: TRBJ2-1
size: .
D: .

CDR3: CASSLAAGTQYF
DNA: TGTGCCAGCAGCTTAGCGGCGGGGACCCAGTACTTC
V: TRBV7-9
J: TRBJ2-5
size: .
D: .

CDR3: CAISEREGTASSYNSPLHF
DNA: TGTGCCATCAGTGAACGGGAAGGGACTGCAAGCTCCTATAATTCACCCCTCCACTTT
V: TRBV10-3
J: TRBJ1-6
size: .
D: .

CDR3: CASSAAETQYF
DNA: TGTGCCAGCAGCGCGGCGGAGACCCAGTACTTC
V: TRBV5-4
J: TRBJ2-5
size: .
D: .

CDR3: CASSYHRSNTEAFF
DNA: TGTGCCAGCAGTTACCACAGATCGAACACTGAAGCTTTCTTT
V: TRBV6-5
J: TRBJ1-1
size: .
D: .

CDR3: CASSDPVAQGLTFVSNQPQHF
DNA: TGTGCCAGCAGTGACCCTGTGGCTCAGGGCCTGACCTTCGTTAGCAATCAGCCCCAGCATTTT
V: TRBV2
J: TRBJ1-5
size: .
D: .

CDR3: CASSLVQGNTGELFF
DNA: TGTGCCAGCAGTTTGGTACAGGGGAACACCGGGGAGCTGTTTTTT
V: TRBV27
J: TRBJ2-2
size: once
D: .

CDR3: CASSRGTGLGVLNQPQHF
DNA: TGTGCCAGCAGCAGGGGGACAGGGCTGGGGGTCCTAAATCAGCCCCAGCATTTT
V: TRBV7-9
J: TRBJ1-5
size: few
D: TRBD1

CDR3: CASSLPRSSYNEQFF
DNA: TGCGCCAGCAGCCTGCCGAGGAGTTCCTACAATGAGCAGTTCTTC
V: TRBV5-1
J: TRBJ2-1
size: once
D: .